Reported below is one TCR beta chain. The data stem from a study of identical twins. From the 5' RACE reads, TCRdb called clonotypes with MiXCR, one entry per CDR3 protein. The sample carries under 900,000 distinct CDR3 sequences, 15% to 20% recorded once. The CDR3 extends over 14 amino acids. The germline V gene encodes CDR1 MGHRA and CDR2 YSYEKL. V gave up 1 base and J gave up 8 bases, with 12 bases separating them. Another study also made use of these data, one on T cells expressing NK-cell markers. From that paper: Among several donors, these clonotypes also ranked first in the CD3+CD56-NKG2C+ fraction.

Material for sequencing was PBMCs. The chain carries TRBV4-1 and TRBJ1-5, with D possibly matching TRBD1 (6 bases). The receptor comes from a woman aged 18 to 35 in good health. The CDR3 DNA sequence: TGCGCCAGCAGCCAAGGGCAGGGGCGGAAGCCCCAGCATTTT. This gives the protein CASSQGQGRKPQHF.